The following is a T cell receptor (beta chain) sequence with its context. Its antigen is still unknown. This sample was taken from a study of shared clonotypes between healthy human individuals. The study, taken as a whole, reports: It was expected that sequencing depth would affect clonotype sharing among donors. Against clonotypes common to all four donors, non-shared ones had lower generation probabilities. In the sorted subsets, rarefaction showed sequencing was incomplete despite large depth.

Sequencing used immunoSEQ multiplex PCR; TCRdb keeps in-frame clones, though not all of them. The sample has approximately 530,000 clones, around 96% seen once. Donors comprised healthy HIV-negative adults lacking recent acute infections or vaccinations. Sequencing input: naive CD4+ T cells sorted from blood. Subset: CD45RA+ positively selected. The receptor was derived from a woman in her 30s in good health.

CDR3: CASSLAFGTGNTIYF. In DNA form, the CDR3 reads TGTGCCAGCAGCTTAGCCTTCGGGACGGGAAACACCATATATTTT. The gene calls are TRBV11-2 and TRBJ1-3; perhaps TRBD1 as D (5 bases). Germline values: CDR1 SGHAT, CDR2 FQNNGV. V was clipped by 1 base and J by 4 bases, with 11 bases between them. This CDR3 has 15 residues.